Shown below are 15 T cell receptor beta chains from a single sample sequenced in a study of blood T cell repertoires in COVID-19. Sequenced by immunoSEQ multiplex PCR; TCRdb stores in-frame clones only, minus some. The sample yields roughly 70,000 clones, 75% to 80% seen once. Sample: peripheral blood. The receptor set was obtained from a human donor in a cohort sampled during active COVID-19.

The chain is built from TRBV19 and TRBJ2-2; D gene unclear. V was shortened by 4 bases and J by 6 bases, with 18 bases between the two germline ends. Germline V CDR1 and CDR2: LNHDA, SQIVND (reference sequence). The CDR3 loop spans 16 amino acids. The CDR3 loop is CASSSYAVFGSGELFF. The CDR3 DNA sequence: TGTGCCAGTAGTAGCTACGCCGTGTTCGGGTCCGGGGAGCTGTTTTTT. The variable domain in full, with the rest retrieved from reference TRBV19 and TRBJ2-2, is DGGITQSPKYLFRKEGQNVTLSCEQNLNHDAMYWYRQDPGQGLRLIYYSQIVNDFQKGDIAEGYSVSREKKESFPLTVTSAQKNPTAFYLCASSSYAVFGSGELFFGEGSRLTVL.

This clone was counted once. The V call is TRBV12-3 or TRBV12-4, the J call TRBJ2-7; D gene uncertain. V shed 1 base and J shed 0 bases, with 4 bases lying between them. This CDR3 is 13 amino acids long. DNA for the CDR3: TGTGCCAGCAGTTTAGACAGCTCCTACGAGCAGTACTTC. It specifies CASSLDSSYEQYF.

In its sample, this clone was seen once. This sequence joins TRBV4-1 and TRBJ1-2, with D tentatively TRBD1 (5 bases). V was shortened by 0 bases and J by 3 bases, with 14 bases between the two germline ends. This CDR3 spans 16 amino acids. Germline V gene sequence: CDR1 MGHRA, CDR2 YSYEKL. CDR3 coding DNA: TGCGCCAGCAGCCAAGAGGAAGGCAGGGATTACTATGGCTACACCTTC. It is translated as CASSQEEGRDYYGYTF.

The genes are TRBV30 and TRBJ1-4; D unresolved. Per the germline V gene, CDR1 is GTSNPN and CDR2 is SVGIG (reference sequence). This CDR3 comprises 13 residues. The V end lost 2 bases, the J end lost 8 bases, and 12 bases lay between the germline ends. The CDR3 loop is CAWSIRGREKLFF. The CDR3 DNA is TGTGCCTGGAGTATCCGGGGAAGGGAAAAACTGTTTTTT.

This chain joins TRBV18 and TRBJ1-4; D not resolved. The V end lost 0 bases, the J end lost 10 bases, and 15 bases lay between the germline ends. Looked up from germline, CDR1 is KGHSH and CDR2 is LQKENI. This CDR3 spans 15 amino acids. CDR3 coding DNA: TGTGCCAGCTCACCACCGTCCGGGGAGATAGCAAAACTGTTTTTT. The encoded protein is CASSPPSGEIAKLFF. Complete variable domain (other parts from reference TRBV18 and TRBJ1-4): NAGVMQNPRHLVRRRGQEARLRCSPMKGHSHVYWYRQLPEEGLKFMVYLQKENIIDESGMPKERFSAEFPKEGPSILRIQQVVRGDSAAYFCASSPPSGEIAKLFFGSGTQLSVL.

V usage is TRBV3-1 (or the pseudogene TRBV3-2) and J usage is TRBJ1-1; 8 bases line up with TRBD1. The J segment lost 7 bases and the V segment lost 3 bases, leaving 7 bases of the junction unmatched. Germline loops: CDR1 LGHDT, CDR2 YNNKEL (reference sequence). This CDR3 comprises 14 residues. DNA for the CDR3: TGTGCCAGCAGCCACCGTGGGACAGGCCGTGAAGCTTTCTTT. Its translation: CASSHRGTGREAFF.

The V gene is TRBV18, the J gene TRBJ2-2, with TRBD1 matching 9 bases. This CDR3 spans 15 amino acids. Germline assignment: CDR1 KGHSH and CDR2 LQKENI. With V trimmed by 5 bases and J by 4 bases, 5 bases remained unmatched. In DNA form, the CDR3 reads TGTGCCAGCTCAGAAGGACAGGGGCTCACCGGGGAGCTGTTTTTT. Its translation is CASSEGQGLTGELFF.

V is TRBV11-1 and J is TRBJ1-1, with 7 bases that match TRBD1. Germline lookup yields CDR1 SGHAT and CDR2 FQDESV (reference sequence). This CDR3 spans 13 amino acids. The trim removed 5 bases at V and 6 bases at J, leaving 6 bases unmatched. CDR3 amino acids: CASSRTGSAEAFF. As DNA, the CDR3 is TGTGCCAGCAGCCGGACAGGCTCGGCTGAAGCTTTCTTT.

V gene TRBV6-1 combines with J gene TRBJ2-3, with a weak D call TRBD1 (6 bases). Trimming left V 3 bases short and J 6 bases short, with 16 bases between. Germline CDR1 and CDR2: MNHNS and SASEGT. CDR3 size: 15 residues. The CDR3 loop is CASSETGPGVDTQYF. DNA for the CDR3: TGTGCCAGCAGTGAGACAGGCCCCGGGGTCGATACGCAGTATTTT.

The chain couples TRBV7-2 to TRBJ2-1; D is perhaps TRBD2 (5 bases). V shed 2 bases and J shed 9 bases, with 11 bases lying between them. Germline CDR1 and CDR2: SGHTA and FQGNSA. This CDR3 comprises 13 residues. The DNA of the CDR3 is TGTGCCAGCAGCTTAACTGAGGAGGTTGAGCAGTTCTTC. As protein: CASSLTEEVEQFF.

The chain couples TRBV5-1 to TRBJ2-2; 7 bases match TRBD1. The J segment lost 1 base and the V segment lost 1 base, leaving 4 bases of the junction unmatched. Looked up from germline, CDR1 is SGHRS and CDR2 is YFSETQ. The CDR3 loop spans 16 amino acids. The CDR3 loop reads CASSLTGTVNTGELFF. In DNA form, the CDR3 reads TGCGCCAGCAGCTTGACCGGGACAGTGAACACCGGGGAGCTGTTTTTT.

J is TRBJ2-7 and V is TRBV6-5; perhaps TRBD1 as D (6 bases). Trimming cost V 6 bases and J 11 bases, with 14 bases left between them. There are 11 residues in the CDR3. Germline values: CDR1 MNHEY, CDR2 SVGAGI. CDR3 DNA: TGTGCCAGCAGATTACAGGGAAGGGAGTACTTC. Its translation is CASRLQGREYF.

The CDR3 nucleotides are TGTGCCAGCAGTAGGACTAGCGGGGTAATCAATGAGCAGTTCTTC. Translated, it gives CASSRTSGVINEQFF. The chain uses TRBV6-5 and TRBJ2-1; TRBD2 aligns across 12 bases. The V and J ends lost 5 bases and 6 bases, in that order; junction bases with no gene match: 5. The CDR3 covers 15 residues. Germline V gives CDR1 MNHEY, CDR2 SVGAGI.

Worth noting for this clone: This specimen includes other DNA sequences encoding the same CDR3. The rearrangement links TRBV19 to TRBJ1-1; unclear D gene. Trimming cost V 5 bases and J 2 bases, with 9 bases left between them. This CDR3 is 13 amino acids long. Germline V gene sequence: CDR1 LNHDA, CDR2 SQIVND (reference sequence). CDR3 sequence reads: CASSPTQNTEAFF. CDR3 DNA sequence: TGTGCCAGTAGTCCGACACAAAACACTGAAGCTTTCTTT. The entire variable domain, with the rest obtained from reference TRBV19 and TRBJ1-1, is as follows: DGGITQSPKYLFRKEGQNVTLSCEQNLNHDAMYWYRQDPGQGLRLIYYSQIVNDFQKGDIAEGYSVSREKKESFPLTVTSAQKNPTAFYLCASSPTQNTEAFFGQGTRLTVV.

J is TRBJ2-6 and V is TRBV20-1; D is perhaps TRBD1 (6 bases). This CDR3 is 18 amino acids long. The germline V gene encodes CDR1 DFQATT and CDR2 SNEGSKA (reference sequence). V lost 3 bases and J 0 bases, leaving 18 bases between the germline ends. The chain's CDR3 is CSASGSHRANSGANVLTF. CDR3 coding DNA: TGCAGTGCTAGTGGTTCCCACAGGGCCAACTCTGGGGCCAACGTCCTGACTTTC.